This TCR beta chain was recorded in a study of neurological immune-mediated disorders. Ten or more counts support this clonotype. Where libraries were unsorted, they were derived from 2 million PBMCs stored at -80 degrees C. The CDR3 is made up of 15 amino acids. V lost 1 base to trimming and J lost 0 bases, with 7 bases between them. In germline, CDR1 is SNHLY, CDR2 FYNNEI. TCRdb analysed the 5' RACE reads with MiXCR anew, one entry per CDR3 protein. The top ten clones hold 1.3% of a sample with about 41,000 distinct CDR3 sequences, more than 9.5% of them seen once. This TCR derives from a female donor in good health. The V gene is TRBV2, the J gene TRBJ1-5; D unclear. Sequenced material: PBMCs. DNA of the CDR3: TGTGCCAGCAGTGAAGGGGGTTATAGCAATCAGCCCCAGCATTTT. Its protein is CASSEGGYSNQPQHF.